Below, 2 T cell receptor beta chains from the same sample are listed, as sequenced in a study of a mutant IDH1 vaccine in newly diagnosed glioma. Only in-frame clones appear in the TCRdb table, and some are missing; sequencing was by immunoSEQ multiplex PCR. The data hold roughly 64,000 clones, with about 74% observed a single time. The time point denotes: week 35, safety follow-up. It was 300 ug of mutant IDH1 20-mer peptide that made up each vaccine dose, given with topical imiquimod. No antigen has been assigned to these receptors. This specimen was PBMCs, taken from a glioma patient whose treatment included an IDH1 peptide vaccine. The receptors shown here come from a man between 50 and 59 years old with glioma.

The gene calls are TRBV9 and TRBJ1-4; maybe TRBD1 (6 bases). Germline CDR1 reads SGDLS; CDR2 reads YYNGEE. V was cut by 7 bases and J by 11 bases, with 27 bases left in between. This CDR3 is 16 amino acids long. Here the CDR3 reads CASSRGGDYYEMKLFF. The CDR3 DNA is TGTGCCAGCTCCAGAGGGGGGGATTACTATGAAATGAAACTGTTTTTT.

A few counts support this clone. The CDR3 DNA reads as TGTGCCAGCAGTCCACAGCTAGAATACGAGCAGTACTTC. Translation gives CASSPQLEYEQYF. The rearrangement joins TRBV6-5 to TRBJ2-7; D not certain. This CDR3 comprises 13 residues. CDR1 is MNHEY and CDR2 is SVGAGI in the germline V gene. The germline V and J ends were trimmed by 5 bases and 4 bases, with 12 bases remaining between them.